This TCR beta chain was sequenced in a study of response to subunit inactivated influenza vaccine (dated by TCRdb to 2016 to 2018). Study-level background: To follow how T cells responded to a trivalent subunit inactivated influenza vaccine, the researchers relied on deep quantitative profiling of the T cell receptor repertoire. The paper's findings and limits, for the study overall: It was suggested by the authors that each seasonal influenza vaccination may recruit only a limited number of new T cells.

The library was prepared using RT-PCR. The listed sequencing device is Illumina HiSeq 2500. In-frame beta chains were kept once TCRdb had trimmed the public reads at Q25 with fastp and called clones with MiXCR. Every CDR3 protein is listed once, alongside the most common genes and DNA of its rows. The sample has around 790,000 distinct CDR3 sequences on record, over 20% of them singletons. The top ten constitute roughly 10% of the sample. This clonotype was counted a few times. This receptor's antigen is unknown. The record has no base qualities; no much larger clone is one base away. In the germline V gene, CDR1 corresponds to SQVTM and CDR2 to ANQGSEA. Counted from cysteine to phenylalanine, this CDR3 has 13 amino acids. The entry retains the CDR3 DNA only, 39 bases that are in frame from base 1. V and J are truncated by 3 bases and 1 base respectively, leaving an intervening sequence of 7 bases.

The rearranged chain carries TRBV29-1 and TRBJ2-1; the best D guess is TRBD2, with 5 bases matching. The receptor's source is a man in his forties or fifties who received an inactivated influenza vaccine. Donor details come from another sample of the same person, matched by shared clones. Material: PBMCs from blood, obtained more than 4 days after vaccination. Here is the DNA: TGCAGCGTTGATTCGGGATCCTACAATGAGCAGTTCTTC. Translated, this gives CSVDSGSYNEQFF.